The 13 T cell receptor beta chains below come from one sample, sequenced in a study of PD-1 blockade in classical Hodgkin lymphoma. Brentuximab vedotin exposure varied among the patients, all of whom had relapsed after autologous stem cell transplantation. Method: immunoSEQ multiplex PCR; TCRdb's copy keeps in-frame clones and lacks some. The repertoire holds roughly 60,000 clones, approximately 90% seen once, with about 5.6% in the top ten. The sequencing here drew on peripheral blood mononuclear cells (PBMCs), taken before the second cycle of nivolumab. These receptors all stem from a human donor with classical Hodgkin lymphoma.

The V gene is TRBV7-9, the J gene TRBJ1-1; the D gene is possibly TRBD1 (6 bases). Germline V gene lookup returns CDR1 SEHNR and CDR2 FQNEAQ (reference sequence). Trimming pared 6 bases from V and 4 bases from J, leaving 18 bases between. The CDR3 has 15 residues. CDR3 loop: CASRPKDRLGTEAFF. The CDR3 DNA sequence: TGTGCCAGCAGACCAAAAGACAGGCTTGGCACTGAAGCTTTCTTT. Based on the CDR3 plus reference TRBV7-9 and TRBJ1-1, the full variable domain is DTGVSQNPRHKITKRGQNVTFRCDPISEHNRLYWYRQTLGQGPEFLTYFQNEAQLEKSRLLSDRFSAERPKGSFSTLEIQRTEQGDSAMYLCASRPKDRLGTEAFFGQGTRLTVV.

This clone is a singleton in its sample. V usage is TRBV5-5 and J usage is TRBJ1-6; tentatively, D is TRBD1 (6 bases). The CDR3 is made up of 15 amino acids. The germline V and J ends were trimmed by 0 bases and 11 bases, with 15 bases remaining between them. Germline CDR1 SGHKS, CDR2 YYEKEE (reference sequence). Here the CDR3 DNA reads TGTGCCAGCAGCTTGGCAGGGGCCTACCCCCCACCCCTCCACTTT. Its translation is CASSLAGAYPPPLHF.

CDR3 protein: CASSSTGTGGNTEAFF. CDR3 DNA sequence: TGCGCCAGCAGCTCGACCGGGACAGGGGGCAACACTGAAGCTTTCTTT. The gene calls are TRBV5-1 and TRBJ1-1; TRBD1 agrees at 12 bases. The germline V gene has CDR1 SGHRS and CDR2 YFSETQ. J gave up 2 bases and V 3 bases, and 5 bases lay outside the gene matches. The CDR3 has 16 amino acids. Based on the CDR3 plus reference TRBV5-1 and TRBJ1-1, the full variable domain is KAGVTQTPRYLIKTRGQQVTLSCSPISGHRSVSWYQQTPGQGLQFLFEYFSETQRNKGNFPGRFSGRQFSNSRSEMNVSTLELGDSALYLCASSSTGTGGNTEAFFGQGTRLTVV.

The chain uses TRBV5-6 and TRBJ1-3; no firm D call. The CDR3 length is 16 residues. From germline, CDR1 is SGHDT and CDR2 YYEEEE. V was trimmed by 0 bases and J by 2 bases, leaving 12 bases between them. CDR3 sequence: CASSLDSGVPGNTIYF. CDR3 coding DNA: TGTGCCAGCAGCTTGGACTCTGGTGTTCCTGGAAACACCATATATTTT.

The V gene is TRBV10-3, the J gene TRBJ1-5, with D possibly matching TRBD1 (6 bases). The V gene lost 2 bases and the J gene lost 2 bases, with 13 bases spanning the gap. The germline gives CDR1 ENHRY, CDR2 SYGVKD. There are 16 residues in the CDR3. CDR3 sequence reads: CAISEPGELGNQPQHF. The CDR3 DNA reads TGTGCCATCAGTGAGCCAGGGGAGTTGGGCAATCAGCCCCAGCATTTT.

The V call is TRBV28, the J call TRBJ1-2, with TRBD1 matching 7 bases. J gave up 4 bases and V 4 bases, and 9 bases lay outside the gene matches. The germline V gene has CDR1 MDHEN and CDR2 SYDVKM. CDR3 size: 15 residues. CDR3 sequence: CASSSSGTAGYGYTF. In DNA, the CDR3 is TGTGCCAGCAGTTCTTCCGGGACAGCGGGCTATGGCTACACCTTC.

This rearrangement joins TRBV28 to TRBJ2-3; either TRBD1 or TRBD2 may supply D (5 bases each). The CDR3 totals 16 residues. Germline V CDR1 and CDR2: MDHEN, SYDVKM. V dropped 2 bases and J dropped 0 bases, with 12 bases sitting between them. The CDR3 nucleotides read TGTGCCAGCAGTTTACCCGGGACGTATAGCACAGATACGCAGTATTTT. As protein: CASSLPGTYSTDTQYF. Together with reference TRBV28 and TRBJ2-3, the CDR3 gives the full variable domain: DVKVTQSSRYLVKRTGEKVFLECVQDMDHENMFWYRQDPGLGLRLIYFSYDVKMKEKGDIPEGYSVSREKKERFSLILESASTNQTSMYLCASSLPGTYSTDTQYFGPGTRLTVL.

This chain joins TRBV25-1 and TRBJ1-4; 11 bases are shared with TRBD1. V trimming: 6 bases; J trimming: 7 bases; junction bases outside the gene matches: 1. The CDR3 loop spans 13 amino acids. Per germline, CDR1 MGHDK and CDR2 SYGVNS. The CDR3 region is CASRDRGLEKLFF. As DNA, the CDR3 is TGTGCCAGCAGGGACAGGGGGCTTGAAAAACTGTTTTTT.

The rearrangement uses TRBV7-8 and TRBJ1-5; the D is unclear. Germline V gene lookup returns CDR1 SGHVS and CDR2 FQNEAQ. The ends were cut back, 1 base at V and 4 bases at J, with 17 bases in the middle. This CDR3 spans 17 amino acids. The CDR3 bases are TGTGCCAGCAGCTTAGGTATTACAGCCTCACCTAATCAGCCCCAGCATTTT. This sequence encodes CASSLGITASPNQPQHF.

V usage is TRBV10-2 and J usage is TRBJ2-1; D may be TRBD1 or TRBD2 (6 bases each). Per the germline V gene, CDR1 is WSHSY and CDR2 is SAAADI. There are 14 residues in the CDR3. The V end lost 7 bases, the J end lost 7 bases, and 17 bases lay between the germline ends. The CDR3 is CASTGGGWGNEQFF. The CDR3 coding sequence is TGCGCCAGCACCGGAGGGGGGTGGGGAAATGAGCAGTTCTTC.

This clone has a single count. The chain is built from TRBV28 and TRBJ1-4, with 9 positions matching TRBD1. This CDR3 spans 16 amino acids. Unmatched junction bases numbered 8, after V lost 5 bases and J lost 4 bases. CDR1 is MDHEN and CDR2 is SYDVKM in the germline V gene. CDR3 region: CASSTQGAGGNEKLFF. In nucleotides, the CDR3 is TGTGCCAGCAGTACACAGGGGGCGGGGGGTAATGAAAAACTGTTTTTT.

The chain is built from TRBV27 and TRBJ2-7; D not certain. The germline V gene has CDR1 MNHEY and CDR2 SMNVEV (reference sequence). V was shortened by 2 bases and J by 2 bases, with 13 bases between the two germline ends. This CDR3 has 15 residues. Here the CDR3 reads CASSLQVGRTYEQYF. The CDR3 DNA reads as TGTGCCAGCAGTTTACAAGTCGGCAGAACCTACGAGCAGTACTTC.

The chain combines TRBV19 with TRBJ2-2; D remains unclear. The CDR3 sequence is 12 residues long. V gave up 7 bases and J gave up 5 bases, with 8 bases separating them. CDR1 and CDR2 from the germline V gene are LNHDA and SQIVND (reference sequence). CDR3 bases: TGTGCCAGTAAATCTCCGACCGGGGAGCTGTTTTTT. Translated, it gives CASKSPTGELFF.